What follows are 21 T cell receptor beta chains derived from one specimen sequenced in a study of technical replicates of blood from several donors (dated by TCRdb to 2016 to 2017). Library preparation used the immunoSEQ multiplex PCR assay. The clones in this table, taken by TCRdb from immuneACCESS, are in-frame only. Not every clone is retained; where verified, under half of the shortfall comes from an unresolved V gene, and the cause of the rest is unknown. This sample has some 71,000 clones in its table, and around 97% of those were observed once. Jointly, the top ten make up under 0.3% of the sample. Material: T cells isolated from PBMCs. The receptors were gathered from a human donor in good health.

The chain uses TRBV7-6 and TRBJ1-1, with D uncertain. The V gene lost 5 bases and the J gene lost 4 bases, with 8 bases spanning the gap. In germline, CDR1 is SGHVS, CDR2 FNYEAQ. CDR3 length equals 12 residues. CDR3 in amino acids: CASSAVSTEAFF. The CDR3 DNA sequence: TGTGCCAGCAGCGCAGTCAGCACTGAAGCTTTCTTT.

The chain couples TRBV6-5 to TRBJ2-2, with D possibly matching TRBD2 (6 bases). Trimming shortened V by 8 bases and J by 5 bases, and 15 bases separated the two germline ends. Germline lookup yields CDR1 MNHEY and CDR2 SVGAGI. The CDR3 spans 14 residues. Written as DNA, the CDR3 is TGTGCCAGCTCCGGGAGTGCCCTTACCGGGGAGCTGTTTTTT. Translating gives CASSGSALTGELFF.

This rearrangement joins TRBV19 to TRBJ2-5; perhaps TRBD1 as D (6 bases). Trimming removed 1 base from V and 4 bases from J, with 10 bases in between. The CDR3 loop spans 14 amino acids. The V gene's germline CDR1 is LNHDA and CDR2 SQIVND (reference sequence). Here the CDR3 DNA reads TGTGCCAGTAGTATAGCTCAGGGGCCAGAGACCCAGTACTTC. Amino acid sequence: CASSIAQGPETQYF.

The chain is built from TRBV15 and TRBJ2-7; 10 bases line up with TRBD1. This CDR3 region has 14 residues. Germline CDR1 LNHNV, CDR2 YYDKDF (reference sequence). V shed 5 bases and J 7 bases; nucleotides not matched to a gene: 8. This CDR3 is CATSGDRGIGEQYF. CDR3 nucleotides: TGTGCCACCAGCGGGGACAGGGGTATTGGGGAGCAGTACTTC.

This chain links TRBV5-6 with TRBJ1-5; D is possibly TRBD1 (5 bases). V was pared by 2 bases and J by 5 bases, with 14 bases between. This CDR3 is 15 amino acids long. Germline CDR1 and CDR2: SGHDT and YYEEEE. Written as DNA, the CDR3 is TGTGCCAGCAGCTTACTGGGACTTATGGATCAGCCCCAGCATTTT. Its protein product is CASSLLGLMDQPQHF.

The rearrangement uses TRBV6-6 and TRBJ2-3, with 7 bases aligning to TRBD2. The CDR3 has 16 residues. Germline lookup yields CDR1 MNHNY and CDR2 SVGAGI (reference sequence). The trim removed 2 bases at V and 6 bases at J, leaving 11 bases unmatched. The CDR3 nucleotides read TGTGCCAGCAGTTACAGGGTTGCGGGAGTAGGCGATACGCAGTATTTT. Residues: CASSYRVAGVGDTQYF.

The J gene is TRBJ2-7, the V gene TRBV5-1; D remains unclear. The V gene's germline CDR1 is SGHRS and CDR2 YFSETQ. The V and J ends lost 7 bases and 2 bases respectively, with 13 bases between them. This CDR3 spans 13 amino acids. The CDR3 spells CASATTYTYEQYF. DNA of the CDR3: TGCGCCAGCGCTACTACTTACACCTACGAGCAGTACTTC.

The rearrangement joins TRBV6-4 to TRBJ1-2; possible D gene TRBD1, 5 bases. Germline V CDR1 and CDR2: MRHNA, SNTAGT. Trimming removed 3 bases at V and 8 bases at J, with 13 bases between. The CDR3 sequence is 13 residues long. This chain's CDR3 is CASSDTTGFGYTF. CDR3 nucleotides: TGTGCCAGCAGTGATACAACAGGATTCGGCTACACCTTC.

The chain uses TRBV21-1 and TRBJ1-1. TRBV21-1 counts as a pseudogene. The CDR3 length is 14 residues. This CDR3 reads CASSKREVNTEAFF. The CDR3 nucleotides read TGTGCCAGCAGCAAAAGGGAGGTGAACACTGAAGCTTTCTTT.

The J gene is TRBJ1-5, the V gene TRBV5-6; D uncertain. Germline-derived CDR1 and CDR2 are SGHDT and YYEEEE. The V and J ends lost 3 bases and 3 bases respectively, with 4 bases between them. This CDR3 contains 12 residues. The CDR3 nucleotides read TGTGCCAGCAGCTCTTACAATCAGCCCCAGCATTTT. It is translated as CASSSYNQPQHF.

The genes are TRBV29-1 and TRBJ1-3; the D gene is possibly TRBD1 (6 bases). Germline-derived CDR1 and CDR2 are SQVTM and ANQGSEA. The CDR3 covers 13 residues. V lost 5 bases, J lost 1 base, and 9 bases lay in between. This chain's CDR3 is CSVRRGSGNTIYF. The CDR3 region has the DNA TGCAGCGTTCGCAGGGGTTCTGGAAACACCATATATTTT.

The V call is TRBV18, the J call TRBJ1-1; no clear D gene. This CDR3 has 17 amino acids. The germline gives CDR1 KGHSH, CDR2 LQKENI. The ends were cut back, 3 bases at V and 1 base at J, with 18 bases in the middle. CDR3 residues: CASSPSTFEYWNTEAFF. The CDR3, as DNA: TGTGCCAGCTCACCTTCTACCTTTGAATATTGGAACACTGAAGCTTTCTTT.

The chain uses TRBV7-9 and TRBJ2-4; 8 bases match TRBD1. The CDR3 has 14 residues. J gave up 7 bases and V 5 bases, and 7 bases lay outside the gene matches. Looked up from germline, CDR1 is SEHNR and CDR2 is FQNEAQ (reference sequence). The CDR3 is CASSPRTGLNIQYF. In nucleotides, the CDR3 is TGTGCCAGCAGCCCCAGGACAGGGCTCAACATTCAGTACTTC.

V and J are TRBV6-5 and TRBJ1-2; D unresolved. The CDR3 extends over 11 amino acids. Trimming cost V 6 bases and J 5 bases, with 7 bases left between them. Germline CDR1 and CDR2: MNHEY and SVGAGI. The CDR3 loop is CASRSNYGYTF. In DNA, the CDR3 is TGTGCCAGCAGGTCAAATTATGGCTACACCTTC.

The count of this clone is one. This chain links TRBV11-3 with TRBJ1-1; 7 nucleotides match TRBD1. V dropped 8 bases and J dropped 9; count of bases not matched to a gene: 9. CDR3 length: 12 residues. Germline CDR1 SGHNT, CDR2 YENEEA. Here the CDR3 reads CASRDRKLQAFF. CDR3 bases: TGTGCCAGCCGGGACAGAAAACTTCAAGCTTTCTTT.

The chain recombines TRBV6-5 with TRBJ1-5, with D perhaps TRBD1 (6 bases). The CDR3 is made up of 16 amino acids. V was trimmed by 2 bases and J by 0 bases, leaving 11 bases between them. Germline loops: CDR1 MNHEY, CDR2 SVGAGI. DNA of the CDR3: TGTGCCAGCAGTTACGGGGGCGCTGATAGCAATCAGCCCCAGCATTTT. Translating it yields CASSYGGADSNQPQHF.

This chain joins TRBV6-6 and TRBJ1-1, with TRBD1 matching 7 bases. The germline CDR1 and CDR2 sequences are MNHNY and SVGAGI (reference sequence). V dropped 4 bases and J dropped 11; count of bases not matched to a gene: 4. The CDR3 extends over 11 amino acids. The CDR3 bases are TGTGCCAGCAGTTCGACAGGGCGGGCTTTCTTT. Translation gives CASSSTGRAFF.

This sequence joins TRBV7-6 and TRBJ2-2; no reliable D call. Germline V gives CDR1 SGHVS, CDR2 FNYEAQ. Deletions cut 1 base from V and 4 bases from J, with 13 bases between. The CDR3 length is 16 residues. The CDR3 DNA follows: TGTGCCAGCAGCTTAGTGTCAGGCTTAATCACCGGGGAGCTGTTTTTT. This codes for CASSLVSGLITGELFF.

This clone was detected only a few times. The chain has TRBV21-1 and TRBJ1-2; no DNA check was done on the table's D call, TRBD1. TRBV21-1 is a known pseudogene. This CDR3 contains 14 residues. CDR3: CASSKGTGGYGYTF. In DNA, the CDR3 is TGTGCCAGCAGCAAAGGGACAGGGGGCTATGGCTACACCTTC.

The CDR3 DNA follows: TGTGCCAGCAACTTTCAGGGGACAGATACGCAGTATTTT. It specifies CASNFQGTDTQYF. This chain links TRBV5-8 with TRBJ2-3, with D possibly TRBD1 on 6 matching bases. This CDR3 spans 13 amino acids. Between the trimmed V and J ends, which lost 6 bases and 3 bases, there was a span of 11 bases. Germline loops: CDR1 SGHTS, CDR2 YDEGEE.

The genes are TRBV27 and TRBJ2-1; D may be TRBD1 (6 bases). The CDR3 contains 13 residues. Trimming shortened V by 0 bases and J by 9 bases, and 9 bases separated the two germline ends. Germline assignment: CDR1 MNHEY and CDR2 SMNVEV (reference sequence). The CDR3 loop reads CASSLSRGREQFF. The CDR3 DNA sequence: TGTGCCAGCAGTTTATCCAGGGGACGTGAGCAGTTCTTC.